What follows describes a single T cell receptor (beta chain). TCRdb re-clonotyped the PCR reads through MiXCR. In the table there are about 43,000 clones, about 3.3% of which are singletons. This specimen comes from a study of metastatic and nonmetastatic thyroid tumors. Trimming left V 0 bases short and J 2 bases short, with 8 bases between. The germline V gene encodes CDR1 SGDLS and CDR2 YYNGEE. The CDR3 has 15 amino acids. Each patient came to thyroid surgery without any prior treatment (of any kind). The specimen was blood. The receptor's source is a female donor with papillary thyroid cancer or a benign thyroid nodule (not recorded which). Some clones in this sample may be carry-over from other donors' samples. The V and J genes are TRBV9 and TRBJ2-2, with D unclear. CDR3: CASSVEGPNTGELFF. The CDR3 bases are TGTGCCAGCAGCGTAGAAGGACCTAACACCGGGGAGCTGTTTTTT.